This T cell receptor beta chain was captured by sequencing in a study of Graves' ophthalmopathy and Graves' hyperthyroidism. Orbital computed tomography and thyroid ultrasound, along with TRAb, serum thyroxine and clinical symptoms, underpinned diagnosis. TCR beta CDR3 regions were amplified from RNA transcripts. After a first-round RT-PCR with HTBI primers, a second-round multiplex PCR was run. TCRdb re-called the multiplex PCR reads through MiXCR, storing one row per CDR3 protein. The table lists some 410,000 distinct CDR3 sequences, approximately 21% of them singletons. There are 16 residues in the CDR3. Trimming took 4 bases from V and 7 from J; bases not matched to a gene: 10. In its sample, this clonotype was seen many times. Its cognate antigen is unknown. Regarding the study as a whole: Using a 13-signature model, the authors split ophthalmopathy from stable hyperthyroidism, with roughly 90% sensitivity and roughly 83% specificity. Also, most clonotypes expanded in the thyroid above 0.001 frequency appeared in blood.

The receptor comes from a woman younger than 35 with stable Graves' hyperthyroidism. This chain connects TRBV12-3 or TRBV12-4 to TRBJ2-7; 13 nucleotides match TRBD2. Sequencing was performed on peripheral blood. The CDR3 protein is CASSSGTSGVGSEQYF. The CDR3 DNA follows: TGTGCCAGCAGTTCCGGGACTAGCGGGGTCGGGTCGGAGCAGTACTTC.